This T cell receptor beta chain stems from a study of T cells in Graves' hyperthyroidism and ophthalmopathy. Study background: The authors collected peripheral blood at initial diagnosis, before any treatment.

Diagnoses were made from clinical symptoms, serum measures (thyroxine and TRAb), thyroid ultrasound and orbital computed tomography. The ends were cut back, 4 bases at V and 7 bases at J, with 10 bases in the middle. Germline V lookup: CDR1 SQVTM, CDR2 ANQGSEA. This CDR3 comprises 11 residues. This clonotype was observed at least ten times. Amplification targeted TCR beta CDR3 regions from RNA transcripts. During a first-round RT-PCR of the TCR CDR3, the HTBI primer set was used. Using its own MiXCR run on the multiplex PCR reads, TCRdb lists one record per CDR3 protein. The table includes a few hundred thousand distinct CDR3 sequences, about 15% detected once.

The clonotype was recovered from a woman aged 25-40 years with Graves' hyperthyroidism that later progressed to Graves' ophthalmopathy. This chain connects TRBV29-1 to TRBJ1-2; D remains unclear. The sequencing input was blood. In DNA, the CDR3 is TGCAGCGTTGGTGAGACTACTGGCTACACCTTC. Encoded protein: CSVGETTGYTF.